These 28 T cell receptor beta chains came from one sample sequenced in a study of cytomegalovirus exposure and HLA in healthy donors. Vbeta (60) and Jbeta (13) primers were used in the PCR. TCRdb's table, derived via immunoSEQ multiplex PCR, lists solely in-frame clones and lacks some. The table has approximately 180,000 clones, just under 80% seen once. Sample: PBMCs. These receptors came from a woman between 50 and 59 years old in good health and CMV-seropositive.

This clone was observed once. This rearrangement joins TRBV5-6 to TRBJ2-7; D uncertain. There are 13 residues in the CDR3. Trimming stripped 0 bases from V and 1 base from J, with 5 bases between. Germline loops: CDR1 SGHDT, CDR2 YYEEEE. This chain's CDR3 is CASSLAFSYEQYF. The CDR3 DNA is TGTGCCAGCAGCTTGGCTTTTTCCTACGAGCAGTACTTC. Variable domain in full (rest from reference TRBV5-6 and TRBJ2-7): DAGVTQSPTHLIKTRGQQVTLRCSPKSGHDTVSWYQQALGQGPQFIFQYYEEEERQRGNFPDRFSGHQFPNYSSELNVNALLLGDSALYLCASSLAFSYEQYFGPGTRLTVT.

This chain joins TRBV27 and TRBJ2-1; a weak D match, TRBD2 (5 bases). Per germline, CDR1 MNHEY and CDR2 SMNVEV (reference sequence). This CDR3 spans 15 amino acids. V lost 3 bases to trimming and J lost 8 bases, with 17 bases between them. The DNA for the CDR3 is TGTGCCAGCAGTTTTGGACTTCCACCCGGGGATGAGCAGTTCTTC. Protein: CASSFGLPPGDEQFF.

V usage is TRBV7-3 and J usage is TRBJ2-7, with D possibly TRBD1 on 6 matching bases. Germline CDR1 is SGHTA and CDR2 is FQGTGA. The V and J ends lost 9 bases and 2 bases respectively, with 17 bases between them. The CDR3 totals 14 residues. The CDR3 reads CASARGQGPYEQYF. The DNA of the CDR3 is TGTGCCAGTGCTCGGGGCCAGGGGCCCTACGAGCAGTACTTC. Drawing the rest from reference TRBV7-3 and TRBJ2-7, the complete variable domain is GAGVSQTPSNKVTEKGKYVELRCDPISGHTALYWYRQSLGQGPEFLIYFQGTGAADDSGLPNDRFFAVRPEGSVSTLKIQRTERGDSAVYLCASARGQGPYEQYFGPGTRLTVT.

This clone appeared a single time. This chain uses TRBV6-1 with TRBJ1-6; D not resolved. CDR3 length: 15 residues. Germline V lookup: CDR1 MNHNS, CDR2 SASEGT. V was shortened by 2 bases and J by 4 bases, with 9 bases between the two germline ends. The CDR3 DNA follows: TGTGCCAGCAGTGAACTTTCGTCTTATAATTCACCCCTCCACTTT. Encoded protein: CASSELSSYNSPLHF.

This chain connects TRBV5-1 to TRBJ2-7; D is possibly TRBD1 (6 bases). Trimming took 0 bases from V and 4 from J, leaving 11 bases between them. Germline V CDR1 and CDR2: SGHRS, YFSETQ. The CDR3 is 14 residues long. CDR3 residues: CASSLGQGLYEQYF. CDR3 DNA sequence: TGCGCCAGCAGCTTGGGGCAGGGGTTATACGAGCAGTACTTC.

The CDR3 DNA reads TGTGCCAGCTCACCACTACAGAACACTGAAGCTTTCTTT. Its protein is CASSPLQNTEAFF. The rearrangement links TRBV18 to TRBJ1-1, with D uncertain. V lost 1 base to trimming and J lost 1 base, with 4 bases between them. Germline V gene lookup returns CDR1 KGHSH and CDR2 LQKENI. The CDR3 has 13 residues.

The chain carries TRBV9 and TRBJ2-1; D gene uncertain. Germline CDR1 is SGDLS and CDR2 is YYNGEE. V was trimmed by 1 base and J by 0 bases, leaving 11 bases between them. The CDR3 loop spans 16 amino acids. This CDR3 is CASSVSLLSSYNEQFF. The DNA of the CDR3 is TGTGCCAGCAGCGTATCCCTTCTCAGCTCCTACAATGAGCAGTTCTTC. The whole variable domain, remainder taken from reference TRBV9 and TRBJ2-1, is DSGVTQTPKHLITATGQRVTLRCSPRSGDLSVYWYQQSLDQGLQFLIQYYNGEERAKGNILERFSAQQFPDLHSELNLSSLELGDSALYFCASSVSLLSSYNEQFFGPGTRLTVL.

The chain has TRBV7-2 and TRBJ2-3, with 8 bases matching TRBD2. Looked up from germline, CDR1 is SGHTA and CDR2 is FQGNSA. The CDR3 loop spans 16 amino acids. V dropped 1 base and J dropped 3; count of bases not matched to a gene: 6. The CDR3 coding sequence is TGTGCCAGCAGCTTAGTAACGGGGGGGCGAACAGATACGCAGTATTTT. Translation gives CASSLVTGGRTDTQYF.

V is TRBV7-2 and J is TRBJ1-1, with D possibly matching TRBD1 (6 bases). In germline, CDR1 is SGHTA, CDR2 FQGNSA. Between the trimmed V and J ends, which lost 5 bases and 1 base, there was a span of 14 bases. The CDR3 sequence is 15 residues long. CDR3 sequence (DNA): TGTGCCAGCAGCGTCCCCGGGACAAGGAACACTGAAGCTTTCTTT. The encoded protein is CASSVPGTRNTEAFF.

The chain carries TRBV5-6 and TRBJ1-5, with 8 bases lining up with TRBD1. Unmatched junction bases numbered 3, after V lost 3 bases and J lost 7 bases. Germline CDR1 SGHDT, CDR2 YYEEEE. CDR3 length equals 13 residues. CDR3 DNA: TGTGCCAGCAGCTCTCAGGGGGCACAGCCCCAGCATTTT. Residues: CASSSQGAQPQHF.

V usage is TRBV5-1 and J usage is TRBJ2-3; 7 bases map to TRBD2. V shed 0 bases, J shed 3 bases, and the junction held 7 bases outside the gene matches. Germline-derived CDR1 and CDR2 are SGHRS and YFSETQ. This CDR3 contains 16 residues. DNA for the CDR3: TGCGCCAGCAGCTTGGGCATCTGGGAGGGGACAGATACGCAGTATTTT. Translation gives CASSLGIWEGTDTQYF.

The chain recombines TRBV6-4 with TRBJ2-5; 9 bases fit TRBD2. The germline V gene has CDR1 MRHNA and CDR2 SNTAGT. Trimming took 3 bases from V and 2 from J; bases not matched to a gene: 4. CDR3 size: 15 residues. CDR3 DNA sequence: TGTGCCAGCAGTGAAACTAGCGGGCCTCAAGAGACCCAGTACTTC. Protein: CASSETSGPQETQYF.

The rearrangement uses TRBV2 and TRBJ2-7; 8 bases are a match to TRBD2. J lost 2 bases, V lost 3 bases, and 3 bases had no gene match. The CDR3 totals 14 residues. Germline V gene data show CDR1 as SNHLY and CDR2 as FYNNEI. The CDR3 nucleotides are TGTGCCAGCAGTGATGGCGGGGGGCCCTACGAGCAGTACTTC. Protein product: CASSDGGGPYEQYF.

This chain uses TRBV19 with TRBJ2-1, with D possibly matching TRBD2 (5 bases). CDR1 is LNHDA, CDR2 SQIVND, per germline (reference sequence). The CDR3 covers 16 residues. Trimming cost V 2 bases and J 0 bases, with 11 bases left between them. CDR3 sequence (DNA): TGTGCCAGTAGTATACCCACTAGAAACTCCTACAATGAGCAGTTCTTC. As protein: CASSIPTRNSYNEQFF.

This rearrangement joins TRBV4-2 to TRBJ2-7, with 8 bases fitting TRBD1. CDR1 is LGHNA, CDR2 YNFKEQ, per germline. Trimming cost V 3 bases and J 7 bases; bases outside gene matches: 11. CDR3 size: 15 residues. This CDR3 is CASSHPGQGSSEQYF. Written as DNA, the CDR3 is TGTGCCAGCAGCCATCCCGGACAGGGTTCTAGTGAGCAGTACTTC.

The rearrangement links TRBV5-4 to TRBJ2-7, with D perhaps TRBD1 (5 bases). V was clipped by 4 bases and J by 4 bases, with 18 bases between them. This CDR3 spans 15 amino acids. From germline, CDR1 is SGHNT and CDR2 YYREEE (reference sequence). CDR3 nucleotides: TGTGCCAGCAGCCCTCCCCAGACAGCGAATTACGAGCAGTACTTC. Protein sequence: CASSPPQTANYEQYF. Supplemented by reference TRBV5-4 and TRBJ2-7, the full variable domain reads ETGVTQSPTHLIKTRGQQVTLRCSSQSGHNTVSWYQQALGQGPQFIFQYYREEENGRGNFPPRFSGLQFPNYSSELNVNALELDDSALYLCASSPPQTANYEQYFGPGTRLTVT.

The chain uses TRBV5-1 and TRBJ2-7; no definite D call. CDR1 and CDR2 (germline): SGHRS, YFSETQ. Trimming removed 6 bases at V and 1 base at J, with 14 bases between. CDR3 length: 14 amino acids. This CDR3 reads CASTAGPSSYEQYF. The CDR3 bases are TGCGCCAGCACCGCCGGTCCTTCTTCCTACGAGCAGTACTTC.

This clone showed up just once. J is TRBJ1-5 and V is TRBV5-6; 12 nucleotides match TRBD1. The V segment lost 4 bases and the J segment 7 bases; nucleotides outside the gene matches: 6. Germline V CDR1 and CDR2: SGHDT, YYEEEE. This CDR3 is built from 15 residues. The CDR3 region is CASSPGQGAWQPQHF. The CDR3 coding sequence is TGTGCCAGCAGCCCGGGACAGGGGGCTTGGCAGCCCCAGCATTTT.

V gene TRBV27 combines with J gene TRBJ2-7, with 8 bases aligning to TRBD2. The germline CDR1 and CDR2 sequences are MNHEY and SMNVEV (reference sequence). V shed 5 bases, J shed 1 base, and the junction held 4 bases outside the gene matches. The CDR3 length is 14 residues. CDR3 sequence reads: CASSPGTSSYEQYF. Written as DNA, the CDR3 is TGTGCCAGCAGTCCAGGGACTAGTTCCTACGAGCAGTACTTC.

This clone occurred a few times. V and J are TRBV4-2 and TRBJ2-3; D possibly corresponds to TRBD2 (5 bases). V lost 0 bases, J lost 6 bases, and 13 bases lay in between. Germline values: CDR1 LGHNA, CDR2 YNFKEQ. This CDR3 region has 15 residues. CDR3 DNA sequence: TGTGCCAGCAGCCAAGATTCCCTAGCTAGGGATACGCAGTATTTT. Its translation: CASSQDSLARDTQYF.

In DNA, the CDR3 is TGTGCCAGTAGTTCTACGGGACAGATAAACTATGGCTACACCTTC. Protein: CASSSTGQINYGYTF. The chain joins TRBV19 to TRBJ1-2; TRBD1 matches at 7 bases. The CDR3 has 15 residues. Germline CDR1 and CDR2: LNHDA and SQIVND (reference sequence). V shed 5 bases and J 2 bases; nucleotides not matched to a gene: 8.

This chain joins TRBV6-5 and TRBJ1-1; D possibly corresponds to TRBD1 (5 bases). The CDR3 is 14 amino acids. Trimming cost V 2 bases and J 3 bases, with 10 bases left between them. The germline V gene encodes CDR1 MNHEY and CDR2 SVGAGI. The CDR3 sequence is CASSYPGLDTEAFF. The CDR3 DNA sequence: TGTGCCAGCAGTTACCCAGGGCTAGACACTGAAGCTTTCTTT.

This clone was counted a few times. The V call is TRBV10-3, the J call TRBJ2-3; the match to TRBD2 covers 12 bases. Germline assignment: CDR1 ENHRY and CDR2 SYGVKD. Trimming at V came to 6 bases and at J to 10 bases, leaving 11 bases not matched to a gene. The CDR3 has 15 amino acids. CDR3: CAIRPTSGGYPPQYF. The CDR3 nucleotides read TGTGCCATCAGACCGACTAGCGGGGGTTATCCCCCGCAGTATTTT.

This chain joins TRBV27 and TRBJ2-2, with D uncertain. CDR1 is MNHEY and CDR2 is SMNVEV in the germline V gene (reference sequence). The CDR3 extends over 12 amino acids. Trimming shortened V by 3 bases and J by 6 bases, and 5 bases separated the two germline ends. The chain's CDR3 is CASSFLPGELFF. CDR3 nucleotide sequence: TGTGCCAGCAGTTTCCTCCCCGGGGAGCTGTTTTTT.

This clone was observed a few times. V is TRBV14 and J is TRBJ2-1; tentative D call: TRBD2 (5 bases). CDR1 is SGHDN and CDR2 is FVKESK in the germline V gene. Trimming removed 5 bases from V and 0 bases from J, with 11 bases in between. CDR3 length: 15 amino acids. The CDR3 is CASSSAAGSYNEQFF. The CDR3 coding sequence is TGTGCCAGCAGCTCCGCGGCGGGCTCCTACAATGAGCAGTTCTTC.

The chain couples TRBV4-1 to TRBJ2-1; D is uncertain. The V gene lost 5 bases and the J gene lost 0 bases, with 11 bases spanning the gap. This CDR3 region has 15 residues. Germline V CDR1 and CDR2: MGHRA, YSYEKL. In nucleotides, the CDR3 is TGCGCCAGCAGCTCCTCCTCGGGCTCCTACAATGAGCAGTTCTTC. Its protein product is CASSSSSGSYNEQFF.

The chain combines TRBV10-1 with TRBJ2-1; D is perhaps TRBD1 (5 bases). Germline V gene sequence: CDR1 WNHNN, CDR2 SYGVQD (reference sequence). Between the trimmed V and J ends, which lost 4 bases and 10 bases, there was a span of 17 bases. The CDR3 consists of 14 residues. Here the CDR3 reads CASSASGALLEQFF. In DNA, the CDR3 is TGCGCCAGCAGTGCTAGTGGGGCTTTATTGGAGCAGTTCTTC.

The CDR3 loop is CASSRVTGAGANVLTF. In DNA form, the CDR3 reads TGCGCCAGCAGCCGGGTAACAGGGGCTGGGGCCAACGTCCTGACTTTC. V is TRBV4-1 and J is TRBJ2-6; 7 bases agree with TRBD1. Germline trimming cut 4 bases from V and 2 bases from J; bases unmatched to any gene: 5. Looked up from germline, CDR1 is MGHRA and CDR2 is YSYEKL. The CDR3 contains 16 residues.